This is a list of T cell receptor beta chains from one sample in a study of shared clonotypes between healthy human individuals. Data came from immunoSEQ multiplex PCR; TCRdb stores just in-frame clones and leaves some out. The repertoire has about 960,000 clones, less than 85% of them found once; the top ten carry nearly 1.5%. Sequencing was done on a sample of memory CD4+ T cells sorted from blood. The receptors stem from a man in his late teens or twenties in good health. Each CDR3 is given with its conserved first and last residue. D genes are given only for firm matches. Where a row states a size, it is once, few, many or the class of an expanded clone; other rows omit it.

CASSPGQVEAKNIQYF | TGTGCCAGTAGTCCCGGACAGGTCGAAGCCAAAAACATTCAGTACTTC | TRBV19 | TRBD1 | - | TRBJ2-4
CATATSGGLGGTHEQYF | TGTGCCACTGCCACTAGCGGGGGCCTTGGCGGGACCCACGAGCAGTACTTC | TRBV19 | TRBD2 | - | TRBJ2-7
CASSFSGRGTDTQYF | TGTGCCAGCAGCTTTAGCGGGAGGGGTACAGATACGCAGTATTTT | TRBV13 | TRBD2 | - | TRBJ2-3
CASSLGGQDYEKLFF | TGTGCCAGCAGCTTAGGTGGACAGGACTATGAAAAACTGTTTTTT | TRBV7-2 | TRBD1 | - | TRBJ1-4
CASSPTGTGVSYEQYF | TGCGCCAGCAGCCCAACCGGGACAGGGGTCTCCTACGAGCAGTACTTC | TRBV5-1 | TRBD1 | - | TRBJ2-7
CASSLATGPYEQYF | TGTGCCAGCAGCTTAGCGACAGGGCCCTACGAGCAGTACTTC | TRBV11-2 | TRBD1 | - | TRBJ2-7
CASSGGRGRGYTF | TGTGCCAGCAGTGGAGGACGGGGGAGGGGCTACACCTTC | TRBV6-5 | - | - | TRBJ1-2
CASSLGGGSNTGELFF | TGTGCCAGCAGCTTAGGAGGGGGGTCGAACACCGGGGAGCTGTTTTTT | TRBV7-9 | - | - | TRBJ2-2
CASSVLTGTGELFF | TGTGCCAGCAGCGTACTGACGGGCACCGGGGAGCTGTTTTTT | TRBV9 | - | - | TRBJ2-2
CASSPLSNESPLHF | TGTGCCAGCTCACCACTCAGTAACGAGTCACCCCTCCACTTT | TRBV18 | - | - | TRBJ1-6
CASSLVRSQGEFF | TGTGCCAGCAGCTTAGTGCGGAGTCAAGGGGAGTTCTTC | TRBV7-2 | - | - | TRBJ2-1
CASANRGQADTQYF | TGTGCCAGCGCTAACAGGGGGCAGGCAGATACGCAGTATTTT | TRBV5-5 | TRBD1 | - | TRBJ2-3
CAISETGGGYTF | TGTGCCATCAGTGAGACCGGGGGAGGCTACACCTTC | TRBV10-3 | - | - | TRBJ1-2
CASRGAEGNTEAFF | TGTGCCAGCAGGGGGGCGGAGGGGAACACTGAAGCTTTCTTT | TRBV2 | - | few | TRBJ1-1
CASSDRADKNIQYF | TGTGCCAGCAGTGACAGGGCCGACAAAAACATTCAGTACTTC | TRBV2 | - | - | TRBJ2-4
CASSPDLLATQYF | TGTGCCAGCTCACCTGACCTGTTAGCTACCCAGTACTTC | TRBV18 | - | - | TRBJ2-5
CASSRGDYEQYF | TGTGCCAGCAGCCGCGGGGATTACGAGCAGTACTTC | TRBV2 | - | - | TRBJ2-7
CASSFGTGDSGANVLTF | TGTGCCAGCAGCTTCGGAACAGGCGACTCTGGGGCCAACGTCCTGACTTTC | TRBV11-2 | - | - | TRBJ2-6
CASSLKWDLPPYEQYF | TGTGCCAGCAGCTTGAAGTGGGACCTCCCGCCCTACGAGCAGTACTTC | TRBV5-6 | - | - | TRBJ2-7
CASSLQGGNYGYTF | TGTGCCAGCAGCCTACAGGGGGGGAACTATGGCTACACCTTC | TRBV11-2 | TRBD1 | few | TRBJ1-2
CASRHRRAGTDTGELFF | TGCGCCAGCAGACATCGGCGGGCGGGGACAGACACCGGGGAGCTGTTTTTT | TRBV5-1 | - | - | TRBJ2-2
CASSHRTGGETQYF | TGTGCCAGCAGCCATAGGACAGGGGGCGAGACCCAGTACTTC | TRBV27 | TRBD1 | - | TRBJ2-5
CASRRDRGRGEKLFF | TGTGCCAGCAGACGGGACAGGGGGCGGGGAGAAAAACTGTTTTTT | TRBV6-5 | TRBD1 | - | TRBJ1-4
CASSVSRQGAGELFF | TGTGCCAGCAGCGTATCTAGACAGGGTGCCGGGGAGCTGTTTTTT | TRBV9 | TRBD1 | - | TRBJ2-2
CASSAGQATREQYF | TGTGCCAGCAGTGCGGGACAGGCTACTAGGGAGCAGTACTTC | TRBV6-5 | TRBD1 | - | TRBJ2-7